These T cell receptor beta chains were read from a single sample in a study of human T cells and chemical hapten exposure. TCRdb re-called the RACE reads through MiXCR, storing one row per CDR3 protein. The sample shows about 380,000 distinct CDR3 sequences, 4.5% to 5.5% of them seen only once. The sequencing here drew on whole blood, taken in connection with sensitization to the hapten diphenylcyclopropenone (DPC). These receptors originate from a woman aged 45 to 65 with alopecia areata. Some clones in this sample may be carry-over from other donors' samples. Both conserved end residues are part of each CDR3. Each record gives: D gene, V gene, J gene, clone size, CDR3 protein, CDR3 DNA. D genes are given only for firm matches. The size field is filled for only some rows; it gives once, few, many or a size class.

TRBD1	TRBV29-1	TRBJ1-2	-	CSVVDRAQVGYTF	TGCAGCGTTGTGGACAGGGCTCAGGTTGGCTACACCTTC
-	TRBV2	TRBJ2-1	many	CASRTGPTGRQFF	TGTGCCAGCAGAACCGGACCGACGGGACGGCAGTTCTTC
-	TRBV6-5	TRBJ1-1	many	CASSRRNTEAFF	TGTGCCAGCAGCCGAAGAAACACTGAAGCTTTCTTT
TRBD2	TRBV20-1	TRBJ2-1	-	CSAILAGSSYNEQFF	TGCAGTGCTATACTAGCGGGAAGCTCCTACAATGAGCAGTTCTTC
TRBD1	TRBV11-2	TRBJ2-3	many	CASSALAGGIDTQYF	TGTGCCAGCAGCGCCCTGGCAGGGGGCATTGATACGCAGTATTTT
-	TRBV6-5	TRBJ2-6	few	CASSYGGLGANVLTF	TGTGCCAGCAGTTACGGGGGGCTAGGGGCCAACGTCCTGACTTTC
-	TRBV20-1	TRBJ1-5	-	CSGVVDPNQPQHF	TGCAGTGGGGTAGTCGATCCAAATCAGCCCCAGCATTTT
-	TRBV6-5	TRBJ2-2	few	CASTQRRQTNTGELFF	TGTGCCAGCACCCAGAGGCGGCAGACGAACACCGGGGAGCTGTTTTTT
-	TRBV29-1	TRBJ2-2	many	CSVGDQTNTGELFF	TGCAGCGTTGGAGACCAGACGAACACCGGGGAGCTGTTTTTT
-	TRBV6-5	TRBJ1-3	few	CASRRDGISGNTIYF	TGTGCCAGCAGACGGGACGGGATCTCTGGAAACACCATATATTTT
TRBD1	TRBV7-9	TRBJ2-3	many	CASSLGGTGADTQYF	TGTGCCAGCAGCTTAGGAGGGACAGGGGCAGATACGCAGTATTTT
-	TRBV5-1	TRBJ2-1	many	CASSLAPPDNEQFF	TGCGCCAGCAGCTTGGCCCCCCCGGATAATGAGCAGTTCTTC
-	TRBV7-6	TRBJ1-1	few	CASSLPANGATTEAFF	TGTGCCAGCAGCTTACCTGCGAATGGGGCTACCACTGAAGCTTTCTTT
TRBD2	TRBV19	TRBJ2-2	-	CASSIDLRLAGVGELFF	TGTGCCAGTAGTATAGATCTCCGACTAGCGGGAGTCGGGGAGCTGTTTTTT
-	TRBV27	TRBJ2-3	many	CASRHHNRPTSTDTQYF	TGTGCCAGCAGGCACCATAACAGGCCTACTAGCACAGATACGCAGTATTTT
TRBD1	TRBV29-1	TRBJ2-7	-	CSASGTGLYEQYF	TGCAGCGCCTCCGGGACAGGGCTCTACGAGCAGTACTTC
-	TRBV25-1	TRBJ1-6	many	CASGGAGSSYNSPLHF	TGTGCCAGTGGTGGGGCAGGGAGCTCCTATAATTCACCCCTCCACTTT
-	TRBV29-1	TRBJ2-1	many	CSVGPGNEQFF	TGCAGCGTGGGACCAGGGAATGAGCAGTTCTTC
-	TRBV6-2/TRBV6-3	TRBJ2-3	-	CASSYPGTLDGTQYF	TGTGCCAGCAGTTATCCCGGGACTCTAGATGGTACGCAGTATTTT
-	TRBV5-5	TRBJ1-2	-	CASSLGTGREGYTF	TGTGCCAGCAGCTTGGGAACAGGGCGCGAGGGCTACACCTTC
-	TRBV28	TRBJ1-2	few	CASRTQDRIYGYTF	TGTGCCAGCAGGACCCAAGACAGAATCTATGGCTACACCTTC
TRBD1	TRBV12-3/TRBV12-4	TRBJ2-2	-	CASQLQGRANTGELFF	TGTGCCAGTCAATTACAGGGGCGGGCGAACACCGGGGAGCTGTTTTTT
-	TRBV2	TRBJ2-3	-	CASTSGRSGTDTQYF	TGTGCCAGCACTTCGGGACGGTCTGGCACAGATACGCAGTATTTT
TRBD2	TRBV7-2	TRBJ2-2	-	CASSRGTSRANTGELFF	TGTGCCAGCAGCCGTGGGACTAGCAGAGCGAACACCGGGGAGCTGTTTTTT
-	TRBV29-1	TRBJ2-1	many	CSVTGGSRAYGEQFF	TGCAGCGTTACTGGAGGGTCCCGGGCTTATGGTGAGCAGTTCTTC
-	TRBV27	TRBJ2-1	many	CASRGLHNEQFF	TGTGCCAGCAGGGGACTCCACAATGAGCAGTTCTTC
TRBD2	TRBV7-9	TRBJ2-3	-	CASSSGLAGVDTQYF	TGTGCCAGCAGCTCGGGACTAGCGGGGGTGGATACGCAGTATTTT
TRBD2	TRBV10-3	TRBJ2-5	-	CATKLAGDSQETQYF	TGTGCCACCAAACTAGCGGGGGATTCCCAAGAGACCCAGTACTTC
-	TRBV6-5	TRBJ1-4	many	CASSWGRGGEKLFF	TGTGCCAGCAGTTGGGGCAGGGGCGGCGAAAAACTGTTTTTT
-	TRBV2	TRBJ2-3	many	CASSEEGGNPDTQYF	TGTGCCAGCAGTGAGGAAGGGGGGAATCCAGATACGCAGTATTTT
TRBD2	TRBV11-2	TRBJ2-1	many	CASSLGVAGSYNEQFF	TGTGCCAGCAGCTTAGGGGTAGCGGGCTCCTACAATGAGCAGTTCTTC
-	TRBV28	TRBJ2-7	few	CASSSPSRAASYEQYF	TGTGCCAGCAGTTCCCCCTCCAGGGCTGCGTCCTACGAGCAGTACTTC
-	TRBV7-9	TRBJ2-2	-	CASSLVGQDNTGELFF	TGTGCCAGCAGCTTAGTCGGTCAGGATAACACCGGGGAGCTGTTTTTT
TRBD1	TRBV12-3/TRBV12-4	TRBJ1-1	few	CASSTGTGGRTEAFF	TGTGCCAGCAGTACGGGGACAGGGGGCCGGACTGAAGCTTTCTTT
-	TRBV7-8	TRBJ1-4	-	CASSPAVEEKLFF	TGTGCCAGCAGCCCGGCGGTAGAGGAAAAACTGTTTTTT
-	TRBV7-2	TRBJ1-6	few	CASSLGHSNSPLHF	TGTGCCAGCAGCTTGGGACATTCTAATTCACCCCTCCACTTT
TRBD1	TRBV6-9	TRBJ1-2	many	CASSYGTGDYGYTF	TGTGCCAGCAGTTACGGGACAGGGGACTATGGCTACACCTTC
-	TRBV24-1	TRBJ2-1	many	CATSDLGVDEQFF	TGTGCCACCAGTGATTTGGGAGTTGATGAGCAGTTCTTC
-	TRBV19	TRBJ2-7	many	CASSQAGNEQYF	TGTGCCAGTAGCCAGGCAGGGAACGAGCAGTACTTC
TRBD1	TRBV29-1	TRBJ2-1	-	CSVPPGTGYNEQFF	TGCAGCGTTCCCCCCGGGACAGGATACAATGAGCAGTTCTTC
-	TRBV11-2	TRBJ1-1	few	CASSLRSLTAMNTEAFF	TGTGCCAGCAGCTTAAGGTCCCTGACAGCGATGAACACTGAAGCTTTCTTT
-	TRBV5-4	TRBJ2-1	-	CASSLLRLSYNEQFF	TGTGCCAGCAGCCTGCTTAGGCTCTCCTACAATGAGCAGTTCTTC
TRBD1	TRBV2	TRBJ2-2	-	CASSFGQGYGELFF	TGTGCCAGCAGTTTCGGACAGGGGTACGGGGAGCTGTTTTTT
TRBD2	TRBV4-1	TRBJ2-5	many	CASSRGLAQETQYF	TGCGCCAGCAGCCGCGGACTAGCGCAAGAGACCCAGTACTTC
-	TRBV29-1	TRBJ1-4	-	CSVPEREVQTNEKLFF	TGCAGCGTCCCTGAAAGGGAGGTCCAAACTAATGAAAAACTGTTTTTT
-	TRBV18	TRBJ1-6	few	CASSPGRTDNSPLHF	TGTGCCAGCTCCCCGGGACGAACCGATAATTCACCCCTCCACTTT
-	TRBV28	TRBJ1-2	few	CASSLVSREGVGYTF	TGTGCCAGCAGTTTAGTCTCCCGCGAAGGGGTAGGCTACACCTTC
-	TRBV28	TRBJ2-1	many	CASGDLPYNEQFF	TGTGCCAGCGGGGACCTGCCCTACAATGAGCAGTTCTTC